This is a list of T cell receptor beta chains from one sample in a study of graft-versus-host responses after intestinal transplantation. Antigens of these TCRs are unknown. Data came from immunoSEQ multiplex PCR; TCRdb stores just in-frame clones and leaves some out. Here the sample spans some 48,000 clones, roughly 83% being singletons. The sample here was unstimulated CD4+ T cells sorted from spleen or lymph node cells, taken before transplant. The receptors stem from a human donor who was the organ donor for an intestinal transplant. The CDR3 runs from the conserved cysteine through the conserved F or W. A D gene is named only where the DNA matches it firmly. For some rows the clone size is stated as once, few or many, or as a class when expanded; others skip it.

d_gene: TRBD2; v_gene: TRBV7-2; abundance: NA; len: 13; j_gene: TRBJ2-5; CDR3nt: TGTGCCAGCAGCTCGGGACTAATAGAGACCCAGTACTTC; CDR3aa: CASSSGLIETQYF
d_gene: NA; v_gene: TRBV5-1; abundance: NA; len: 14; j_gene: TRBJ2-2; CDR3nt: TGCGCCAGCAGCTTGCCAGGGTCAACCGGGGAGCTGTTTTTT; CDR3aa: CASSLPGSTGELFF
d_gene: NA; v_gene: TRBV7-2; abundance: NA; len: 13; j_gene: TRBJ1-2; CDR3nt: TGTGCCAGCAGCTTAGTCATTAAGGATGGCTACACCTTC; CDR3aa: CASSLVIKDGYTF
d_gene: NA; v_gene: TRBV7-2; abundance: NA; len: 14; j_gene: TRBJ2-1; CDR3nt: TGTGCCAGCAGCTTATCGACTATTTACAATGAGCAGTTCTTC; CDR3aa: CASSLSTIYNEQFF
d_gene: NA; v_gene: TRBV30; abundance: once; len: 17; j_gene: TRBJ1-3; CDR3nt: TGTGCCTGGATGTCTTGGGGGGGGAAAGGCTCTGGAAACACCATATATTTT; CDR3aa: CAWMSWGGKGSGNTIYF
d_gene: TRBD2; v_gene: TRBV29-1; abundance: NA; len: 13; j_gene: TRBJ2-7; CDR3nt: TGCAGCGTAAGGACTAGCGGCTCCTACGAGCAGTACTTC; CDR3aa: CSVRTSGSYEQYF
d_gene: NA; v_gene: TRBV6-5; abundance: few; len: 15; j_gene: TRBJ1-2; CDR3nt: TGTGCCAGCAGTTACTCCCCGGGACTCAGCTATGGCTACACCTTC; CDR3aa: CASSYSPGLSYGYTF
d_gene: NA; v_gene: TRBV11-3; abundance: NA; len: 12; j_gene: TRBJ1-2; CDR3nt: TGTGCCAGCAGCTTAGAAGGAGATGGCTACACCTTC; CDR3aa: CASSLEGDGYTF
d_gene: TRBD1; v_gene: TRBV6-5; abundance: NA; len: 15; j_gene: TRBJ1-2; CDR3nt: TGTGCCAGCCGCCCCCGGGACAGGGGGCTGGGGGGCTACACCTTC; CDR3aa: CASRPRDRGLGGYTF
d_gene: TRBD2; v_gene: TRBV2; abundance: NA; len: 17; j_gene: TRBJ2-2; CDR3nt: TGTGCCAGCAGTCCTACTAGCGGGGGACTCGGGATCGGGGAGCTGTTTTTT; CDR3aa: CASSPTSGGLGIGELFF
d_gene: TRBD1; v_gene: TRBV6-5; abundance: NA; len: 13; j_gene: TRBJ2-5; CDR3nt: TGTGCCAGCCACAGGGGCCCCCAAGAGACCCAGTACTTC; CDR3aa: CASHRGPQETQYF
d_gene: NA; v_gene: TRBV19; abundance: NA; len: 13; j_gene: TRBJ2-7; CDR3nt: TGTGCCAGTAGTATTGGGCACTCCTACGAGCAGTACTTC; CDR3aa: CASSIGHSYEQYF
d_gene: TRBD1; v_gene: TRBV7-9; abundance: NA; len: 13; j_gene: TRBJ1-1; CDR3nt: TGTGCCAGTTTGACAGGGGGTAACACTGAAGCTTTCTTT; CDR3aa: CASLTGGNTEAFF
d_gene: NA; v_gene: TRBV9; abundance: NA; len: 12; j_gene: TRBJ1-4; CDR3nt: TGTGCCAGCAGCGTAACAGGGGAAAAACTGTTTTTT; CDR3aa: CASSVTGEKLFF
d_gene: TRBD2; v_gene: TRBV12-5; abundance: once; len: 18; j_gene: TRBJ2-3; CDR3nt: TGTGCTAGTGGTTTGCCCCGGGGACTAGCGGGATTCACAGATACGCAGTATTTT; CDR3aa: CASGLPRGLAGFTDTQYF
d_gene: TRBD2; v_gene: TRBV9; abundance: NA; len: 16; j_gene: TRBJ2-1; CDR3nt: TGTGCCAGCAGCGAGGGACTAGCGGGAGGGCTTAATGAGCAGTTCTTC; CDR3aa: CASSEGLAGGLNEQFF
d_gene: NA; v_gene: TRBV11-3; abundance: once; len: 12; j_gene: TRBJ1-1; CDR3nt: TGTGCCAGCAGCTTAGATCGTCTGGGAGCTTTCTTT; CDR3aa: CASSLDRLGAFF
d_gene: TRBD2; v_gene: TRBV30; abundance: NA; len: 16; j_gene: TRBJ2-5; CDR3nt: TGTGCCTGGGCGTCGGGGACTAGCGGGGTGTCAGAGACCCAGTACTTC; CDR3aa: CAWASGTSGVSETQYF
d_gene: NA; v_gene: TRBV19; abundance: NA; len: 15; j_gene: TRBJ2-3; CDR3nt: TGTGCCAGTAGTGACCGGGGGGCCAGGTCAGATACGCAGTATTTT; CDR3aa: CASSDRGARSDTQYF
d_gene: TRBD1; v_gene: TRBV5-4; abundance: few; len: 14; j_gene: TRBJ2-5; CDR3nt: TGTGCCAGCAGCTCGGGCGCAGGGGGAGAGACCCAGTACTTC; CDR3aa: CASSSGAGGETQYF
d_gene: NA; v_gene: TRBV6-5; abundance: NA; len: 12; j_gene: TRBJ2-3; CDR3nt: TGTGCCAGCAGTTCTCGACGGGATACGCAGTATTTT; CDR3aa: CASSSRRDTQYF
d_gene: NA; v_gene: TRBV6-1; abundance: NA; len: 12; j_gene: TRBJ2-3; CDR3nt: TGTGCCAGCAGAGAATGGGCAGATACGCAGTATTTT; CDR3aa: CASREWADTQYF
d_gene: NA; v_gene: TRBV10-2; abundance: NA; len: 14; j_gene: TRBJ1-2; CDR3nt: TGCGCCAGCAGTGTCCGGGACAATAACTATGGCTACACCTTC; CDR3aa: CASSVRDNNYGYTF
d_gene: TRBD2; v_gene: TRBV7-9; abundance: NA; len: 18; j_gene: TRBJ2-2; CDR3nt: TGTGCCAGCAGCTTTCGACTAGCGGGAGGTTCGTACACCGGGGAGCTGTTTTTT; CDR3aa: CASSFRLAGGSYTGELFF
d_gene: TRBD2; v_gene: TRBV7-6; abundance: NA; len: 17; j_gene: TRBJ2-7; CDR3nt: TGTGCCAGCAGTGTCAAGCCGCCTAGCGGGAGTTTCTACGAGCAGTACTTC; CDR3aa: CASSVKPPSGSFYEQYF
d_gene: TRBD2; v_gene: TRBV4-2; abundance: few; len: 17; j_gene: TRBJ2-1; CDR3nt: TGTGCCAGCAGCCAAGAACCTAGCGGGAGCTCCTACAATGAGCAGTTCTTC; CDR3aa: CASSQEPSGSSYNEQFF
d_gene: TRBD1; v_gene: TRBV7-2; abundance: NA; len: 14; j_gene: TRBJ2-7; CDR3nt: TGTGCCAGCAGCCCGGACAGGAGCCGCCTCGAGCAGTACTTC; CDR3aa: CASSPDRSRLEQYF
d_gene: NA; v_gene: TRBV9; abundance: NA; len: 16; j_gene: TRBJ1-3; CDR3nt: TGTGCCAGCAGCGCCTTACAGGGCATCTCTGGAAACACCATATATTTT; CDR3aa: CASSALQGISGNTIYF
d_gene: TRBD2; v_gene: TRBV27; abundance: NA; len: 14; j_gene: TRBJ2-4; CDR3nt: TGTGCCAGCAGACTAGCGGGGGCCAAAAACATTCAGTACTTC; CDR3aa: CASRLAGAKNIQYF
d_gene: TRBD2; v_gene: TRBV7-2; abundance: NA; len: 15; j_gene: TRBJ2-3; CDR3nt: TGTGCCAGCAGCGCCGGGGGCCTAGCGGGGGCCCTGCAGTATTTT; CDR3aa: CASSAGGLAGALQYF
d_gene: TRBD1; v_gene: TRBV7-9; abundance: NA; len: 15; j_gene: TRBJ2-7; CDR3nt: TGTGCCAGCAGCTTAGGCAACCCTCGACAGGGGCGAATGTACTTC; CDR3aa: CASSLGNPRQGRMYF
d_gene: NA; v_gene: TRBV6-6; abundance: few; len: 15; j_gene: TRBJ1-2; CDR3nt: TGTGCCAGCAGTTACGGGGGGGGAAGAGACTATGGCTACACCTTC; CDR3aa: CASSYGGGRDYGYTF
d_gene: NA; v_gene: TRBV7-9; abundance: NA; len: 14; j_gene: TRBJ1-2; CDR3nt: TGTGCCAGCAGCTTAGTGGACGGCGCCTATGGCTACACCTTC; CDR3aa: CASSLVDGAYGYTF
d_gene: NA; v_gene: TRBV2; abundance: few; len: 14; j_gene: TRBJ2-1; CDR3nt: TGTGCCAGCCGGAGAGATACTGCCTACAATGAGCAGTTCTTC; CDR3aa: CASRRDTAYNEQFF
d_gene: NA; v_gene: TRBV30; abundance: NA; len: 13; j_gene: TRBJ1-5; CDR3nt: TGTGCCTGGAGAGGGACAAGGAATTCCCTCCAGCATTTT; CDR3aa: CAWRGTRNSLQHF
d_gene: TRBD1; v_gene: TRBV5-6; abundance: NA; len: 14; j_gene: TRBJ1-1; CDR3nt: TGTGCCAGCAGCTTGGGACAGGGAAGGTCTGAAGCTTTCTTT; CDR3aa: CASSLGQGRSEAFF
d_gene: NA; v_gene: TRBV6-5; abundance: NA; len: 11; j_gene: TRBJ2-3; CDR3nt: TGTGCCAGCAGCTTGACAGATACGCAGTATTTT; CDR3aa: CASSLTDTQYF
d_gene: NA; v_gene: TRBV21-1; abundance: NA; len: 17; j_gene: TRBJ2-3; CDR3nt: TGTGCCAGCAGCAAACGTTCTACTAGCGGGGGGACAGATACGCAGTATTTT; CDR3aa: CASSKRSTSGGTDTQYF
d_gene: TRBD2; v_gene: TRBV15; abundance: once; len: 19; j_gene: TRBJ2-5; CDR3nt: TGTGCCACCAGCAGAGATCGAGTAGCGGGAGTGGGAATCCAAGAGACCCAGTACTTC; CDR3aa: CATSRDRVAGVGIQETQYF
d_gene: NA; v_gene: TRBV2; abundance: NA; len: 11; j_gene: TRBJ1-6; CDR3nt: TGTGCCAGCAGTGAACCCTTTAGTTTCCACTTT; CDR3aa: CASSEPFSFHF
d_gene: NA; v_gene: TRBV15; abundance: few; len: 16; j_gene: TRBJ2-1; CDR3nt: TGTGCCACCAGCACCCGCTTTGACGGTCATTACAATGAGCAGTTCTTC; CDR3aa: CATSTRFDGHYNEQFF
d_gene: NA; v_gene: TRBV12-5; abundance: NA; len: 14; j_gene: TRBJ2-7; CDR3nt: TGTGCTAGTGGTTTGGTGCGAGACTCCTACGAGCAGTACTTC; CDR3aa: CASGLVRDSYEQYF
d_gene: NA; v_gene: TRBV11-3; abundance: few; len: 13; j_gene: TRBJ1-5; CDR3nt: TGTGCCAGCAGCTTATGGTGGGATCAGCCCCAGCATTTT; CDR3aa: CASSLWWDQPQHF
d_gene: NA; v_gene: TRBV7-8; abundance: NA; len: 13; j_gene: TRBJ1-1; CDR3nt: TGTGCCAGCAGCTTACGGTCGAACACTGAAGCTTTCTTT; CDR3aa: CASSLRSNTEAFF
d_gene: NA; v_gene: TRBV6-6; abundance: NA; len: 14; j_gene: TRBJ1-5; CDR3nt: TGTGCCAGCAGCTTCGACAGACCCAATCAGCCCCAGCATTTT; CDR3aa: CASSFDRPNQPQHF
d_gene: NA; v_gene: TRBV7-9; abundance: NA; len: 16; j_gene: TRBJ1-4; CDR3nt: TGTGCCAGCAGCGCCCACAGGGTTACAACTAATGAAAAACTGTTTTTT; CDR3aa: CASSAHRVTTNEKLFF
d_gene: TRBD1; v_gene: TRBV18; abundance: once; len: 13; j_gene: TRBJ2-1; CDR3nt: TGTGCCAGCTCACTGCGACAGGGCAATGAGCAGTTCTTC; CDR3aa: CASSLRQGNEQFF
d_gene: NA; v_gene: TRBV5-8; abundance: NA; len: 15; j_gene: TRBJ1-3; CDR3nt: TGTGCCAGCAGCTTGGGGAGAGTCTCTGGAAACACCATATATTTT; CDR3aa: CASSLGRVSGNTIYF
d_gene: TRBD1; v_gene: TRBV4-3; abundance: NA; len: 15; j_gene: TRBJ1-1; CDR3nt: TGCGCCAGCAGCCAGAGGGGGCTAATGAACACTGAAGCTTTCTTT; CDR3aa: CASSQRGLMNTEAFF
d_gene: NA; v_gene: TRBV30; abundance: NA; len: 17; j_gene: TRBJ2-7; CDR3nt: TGTGCCTGGAGTGCTCTAGATGGACAAAAGCGTCCCTACGAGCAGTACTTC; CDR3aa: CAWSALDGQKRPYEQYF
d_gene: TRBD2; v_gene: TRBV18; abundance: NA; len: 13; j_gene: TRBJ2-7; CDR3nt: TGTGCCAGCTCACCACTAGCGGGAGCCGAGCAGTACTTC; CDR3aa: CASSPLAGAEQYF
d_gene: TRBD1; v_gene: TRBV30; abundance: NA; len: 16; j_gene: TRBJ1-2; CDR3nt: TGTGCCTGGAGGCGGACAGGGAAGGTTATCCCCTATGGCTACACCTTC; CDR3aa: CAWRRTGKVIPYGYTF
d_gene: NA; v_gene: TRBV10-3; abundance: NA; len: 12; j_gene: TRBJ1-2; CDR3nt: TGTGCCATCGGGGGACGCAACTATGGCTACACCTTC; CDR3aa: CAIGGRNYGYTF
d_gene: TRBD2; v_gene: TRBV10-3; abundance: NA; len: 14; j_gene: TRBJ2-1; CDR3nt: TGTGCCATCAGCACCGGGACTAGCGTGAATGAGCAGTTCTTC; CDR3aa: CAISTGTSVNEQFF
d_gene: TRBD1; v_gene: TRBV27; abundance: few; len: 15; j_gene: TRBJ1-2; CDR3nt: TGTGCCAGCAGTTCCTTGGGACAGGGGGATGATGGCTACACCTTC; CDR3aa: CASSSLGQGDDGYTF